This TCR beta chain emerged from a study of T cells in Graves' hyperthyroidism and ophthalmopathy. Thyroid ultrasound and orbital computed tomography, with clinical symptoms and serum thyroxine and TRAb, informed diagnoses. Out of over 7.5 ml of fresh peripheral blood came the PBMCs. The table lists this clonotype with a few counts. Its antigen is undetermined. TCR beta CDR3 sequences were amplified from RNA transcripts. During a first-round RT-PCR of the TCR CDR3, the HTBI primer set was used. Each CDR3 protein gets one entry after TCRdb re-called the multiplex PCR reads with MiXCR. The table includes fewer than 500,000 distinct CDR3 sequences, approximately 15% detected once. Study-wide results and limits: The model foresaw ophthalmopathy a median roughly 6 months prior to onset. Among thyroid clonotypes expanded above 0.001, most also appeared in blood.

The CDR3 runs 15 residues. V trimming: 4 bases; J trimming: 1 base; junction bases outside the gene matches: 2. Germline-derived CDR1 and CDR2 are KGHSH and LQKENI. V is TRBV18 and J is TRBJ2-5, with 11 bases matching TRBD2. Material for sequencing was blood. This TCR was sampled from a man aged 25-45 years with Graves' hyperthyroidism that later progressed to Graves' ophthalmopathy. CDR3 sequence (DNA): TGTGCCAGCTCACAGACTAGCGGGACCCAAGAGACCCAGTACTTC. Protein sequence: CASSQTSGTQETQYF.